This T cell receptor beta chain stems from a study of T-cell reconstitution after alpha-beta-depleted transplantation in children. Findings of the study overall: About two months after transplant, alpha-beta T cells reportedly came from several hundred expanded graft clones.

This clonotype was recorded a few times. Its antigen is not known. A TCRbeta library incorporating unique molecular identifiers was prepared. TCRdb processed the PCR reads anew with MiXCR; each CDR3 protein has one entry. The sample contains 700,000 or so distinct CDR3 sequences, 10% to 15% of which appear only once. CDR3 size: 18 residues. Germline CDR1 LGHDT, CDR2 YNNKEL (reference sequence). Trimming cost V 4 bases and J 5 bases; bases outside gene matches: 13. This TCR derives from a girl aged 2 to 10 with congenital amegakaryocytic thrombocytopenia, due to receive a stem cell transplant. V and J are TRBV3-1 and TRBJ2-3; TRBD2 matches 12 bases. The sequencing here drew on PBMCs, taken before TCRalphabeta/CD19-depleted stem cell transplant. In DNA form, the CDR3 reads TGTGCCAGCAGCCCCACCCCGGGACTAGCGGGCCCTAAAGATACGCAGTATTTT. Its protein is CASSPTPGLAGPKDTQYF.